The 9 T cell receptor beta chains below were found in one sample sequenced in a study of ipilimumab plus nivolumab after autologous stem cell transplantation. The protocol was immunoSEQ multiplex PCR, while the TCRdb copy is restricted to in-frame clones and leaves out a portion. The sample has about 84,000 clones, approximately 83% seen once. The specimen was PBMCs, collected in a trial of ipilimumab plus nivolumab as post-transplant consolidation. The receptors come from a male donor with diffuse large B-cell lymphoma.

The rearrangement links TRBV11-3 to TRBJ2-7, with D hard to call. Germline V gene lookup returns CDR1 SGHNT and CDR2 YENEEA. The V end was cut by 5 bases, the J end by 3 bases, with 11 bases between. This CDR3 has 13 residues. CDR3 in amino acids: CASSPGPDYEQYF. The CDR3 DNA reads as TGTGCCAGCAGCCCCGGGCCAGACTACGAGCAGTACTTC.

CDR3 in amino acids: CASSRTSGVYNEQFF. The CDR3 bases are TGTGCCAGCAGTCGGACTAGCGGGGTATACAATGAGCAGTTCTTC. This rearrangement joins TRBV2 to TRBJ2-1; 12 bases are a match to TRBD2. Germline CDR1 is SNHLY and CDR2 is FYNNEI. The V segment lost 5 bases and the J segment 4 bases; nucleotides outside the gene matches: 3. This CDR3 comprises 15 residues.

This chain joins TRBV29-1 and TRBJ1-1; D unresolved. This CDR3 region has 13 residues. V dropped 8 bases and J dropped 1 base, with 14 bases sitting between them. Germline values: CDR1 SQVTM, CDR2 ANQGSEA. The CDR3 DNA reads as TGCAGCTCCGGAAGAACATCGAACACTGAAGCTTTCTTT. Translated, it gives CSSGRTSNTEAFF.

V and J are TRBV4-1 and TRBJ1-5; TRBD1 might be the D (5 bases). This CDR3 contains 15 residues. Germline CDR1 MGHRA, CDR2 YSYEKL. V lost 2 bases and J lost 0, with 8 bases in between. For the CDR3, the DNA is TGCGCCAGCAGCCAACAAGACAGTAGCAATCAGCCCCAGCATTTT. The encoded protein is CASSQQDSSNQPQHF.

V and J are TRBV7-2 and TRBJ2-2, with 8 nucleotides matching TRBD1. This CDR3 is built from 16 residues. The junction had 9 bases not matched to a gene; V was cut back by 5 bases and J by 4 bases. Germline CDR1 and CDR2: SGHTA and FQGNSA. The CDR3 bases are TGTGCCAGCAGCCCCGAGAGGACAGGGCTCACCGGGGAGCTGTTTTTT. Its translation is CASSPERTGLTGELFF.

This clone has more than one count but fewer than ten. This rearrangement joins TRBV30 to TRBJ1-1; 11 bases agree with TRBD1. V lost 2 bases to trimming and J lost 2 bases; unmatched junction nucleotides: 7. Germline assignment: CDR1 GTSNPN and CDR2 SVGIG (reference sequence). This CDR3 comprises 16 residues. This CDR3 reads CAWSFGTGGFNTEAFF. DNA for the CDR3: TGTGCCTGGAGTTTTGGGACAGGGGGGTTTAACACTGAAGCTTTCTTT.

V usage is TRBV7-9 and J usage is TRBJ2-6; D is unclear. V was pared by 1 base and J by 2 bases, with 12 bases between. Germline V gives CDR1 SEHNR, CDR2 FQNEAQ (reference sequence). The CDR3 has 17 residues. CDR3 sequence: CASSLDLSMAGANVLTF. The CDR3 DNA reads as TGTGCCAGCAGCTTAGATCTGTCAATGGCTGGGGCCAACGTCCTGACTTTC.

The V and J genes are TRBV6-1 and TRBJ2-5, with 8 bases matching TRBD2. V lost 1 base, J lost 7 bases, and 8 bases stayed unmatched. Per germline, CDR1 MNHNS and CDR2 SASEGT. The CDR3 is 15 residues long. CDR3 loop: CASSEDVGGGRTQYF. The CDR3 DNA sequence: TGTGCCAGCAGTGAAGACGTCGGGGGGGGCCGGACCCAGTACTTC.

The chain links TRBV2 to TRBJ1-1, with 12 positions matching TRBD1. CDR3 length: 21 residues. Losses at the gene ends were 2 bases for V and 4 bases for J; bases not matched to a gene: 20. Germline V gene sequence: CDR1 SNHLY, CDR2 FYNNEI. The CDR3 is CASSERSPFSGTGGYGTEAFF. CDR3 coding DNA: TGTGCCAGCAGTGAACGAAGTCCTTTTTCAGGGACAGGGGGCTATGGCACTGAAGCTTTCTTT.